Presented here are 20 T cell receptor beta chains from one specimen sequenced in a study of blood T cell repertoires in COVID-19. Generated by immunoSEQ multiplex PCR, the TCRdb table keeps only in-frame clones and is missing some. The sample lists fewer than 500,000 clones; more than 75% were seen once. The sequencing sample was made of PBMCs or T cells enriched from blood (not recorded which). The receptors here all came from a man younger than 40 who had recovered from COVID-19.

The V call is TRBV2, the J call TRBJ1-1; D is possibly TRBD1 (6 bases). The V gene lost 7 bases and the J gene lost 0 bases, with 12 bases spanning the gap. Germline CDR1 is SNHLY and CDR2 is FYNNEI. This CDR3 has 14 residues. Here the CDR3 reads CASTPQGMNTEAFF. The CDR3 bases are TGTGCCAGCACCCCGCAGGGGATGAACACTGAAGCTTTCTTT.

The V call is TRBV19, the J call TRBJ2-7; possibly TRBD1 for D (6 bases). CDR1 is LNHDA and CDR2 is SQIVND in the germline V gene (reference sequence). CDR3 length: 13 amino acids. V was trimmed by 8 bases and J by 3 bases, leaving 14 bases between them. The CDR3 sequence: CASAGESGYEQYF. CDR3 DNA sequence: TGTGCCAGTGCAGGGGAATCAGGCTACGAGCAGTACTTC.

The chain combines TRBV5-1 with TRBJ1-1; TRBD1 matches 8 bases. V lost 2 bases, J lost 4 bases, and 4 bases stayed unmatched. Germline CDR1 reads SGHRS; CDR2 reads YFSETQ. The CDR3 is 14 residues long. CDR3 amino acids: CASSFGQGGTEAFF. DNA for the CDR3: TGCGCCAGCAGCTTCGGACAGGGAGGCACTGAAGCTTTCTTT. Full variable domain (missing parts from reference TRBV5-1 and TRBJ1-1): KAGVTQTPRYLIKTRGQQVTLSCSPISGHRSVSWYQQTPGQGLQFLFEYFSETQRNKGNFPGRFSGRQFSNSRSEMNVSTLELGDSALYLCASSFGQGGTEAFFGQGTRLTVV.

V and J are TRBV30 and TRBJ1-4; D call uncertain. Germline V gene sequence: CDR1 GTSNPN, CDR2 SVGIG (reference sequence). This CDR3 contains 13 residues. V lost 3 bases, J lost 0 bases, and 5 bases lay in between. The CDR3: CAWRRATNEKLFF. The CDR3 DNA follows: TGTGCCTGGAGGCGGGCAACTAATGAAAAACTGTTTTTT. The variable domain in full, completed from reference TRBV30 and TRBJ1-4, reads SQTIHQWPATLVQPVGSPLSLECTVEGTSNPNLYWYRQAAGRGLQLLFYSVGIGQISSEVPQNLSASRPQDRQFILSSKKLLLSDSGFYLCAWRRATNEKLFFGSGTQLSVL.

This chain links TRBV4-1 with TRBJ2-3; 8 bases fit TRBD2. V was clipped by 1 base and J by 2 bases; unmatched bases: 5. This CDR3 comprises 16 residues. Germline V gives CDR1 MGHRA, CDR2 YSYEKL. This CDR3 reads CASSQVSGAYTDTQYF. Written as DNA, the CDR3 is TGCGCCAGCAGCCAAGTTAGCGGGGCGTACACAGATACGCAGTATTTT.

The CDR3 coding sequence is TGTGCCAGCAGGCCCCTGGCGGACAGGGAAACCGAGCAGTACTTC. Its protein is CASRPLADRETEQYF. The chain combines TRBV6-5 with TRBJ2-7, with 8 bases fitting TRBD1. The V and J ends lost 6 bases and 6 bases, in that order; junction bases with no gene match: 13. The CDR3 length is 15 residues. CDR1 is MNHEY and CDR2 is SVGAGI in the germline V gene.

Concerning this clone: Within the sample, other DNA sequences also encode this same CDR3. This rearrangement joins TRBV2 to TRBJ1-2; perhaps TRBD1 as D (5 bases). The CDR3 contains 12 residues. V gave up 4 bases and J gave up 3 bases, with 6 bases separating them. Germline V gene lookup returns CDR1 SNHLY and CDR2 FYNNEI. For the CDR3, the DNA is TGTGCCAGCAGTGGGGGGGACTATGGCTACACCTTC. The encoded protein is CASSGGDYGYTF. The entire variable domain, with the rest obtained from reference TRBV2 and TRBJ1-2, is as follows: EPEVTQTPSHQVTQMGQEVILRCVPISNHLYFYWYRQILGQKVEFLVSFYNNEISEKSEIFDDQFSVERPDGSNFTLKIRSTKLEDSAMYFCASSGGDYGYTFGSGTRLTVV.

This sequence joins TRBV9 and TRBJ1-4; D is perhaps TRBD1 (5 bases). Germline V CDR1 and CDR2: SGDLS, YYNGEE. The CDR3 has 15 amino acids. V dropped 4 bases and J dropped 5 bases, with 15 bases sitting between them. The DNA of the CDR3 is TGTGCCAGCAGCCCCCGTGGGGGGATCAATGAAAAACTGTTTTTT. It is translated as CASSPRGGINEKLFF. Based on the CDR3 plus reference TRBV9 and TRBJ1-4, the full variable domain is DSGVTQTPKHLITATGQRVTLRCSPRSGDLSVYWYQQSLDQGLQFLIQYYNGEERAKGNILERFSAQQFPDLHSELNLSSLELGDSALYFCASSPRGGINEKLFFGSGTQLSVL.

This chain joins TRBV7-9 and TRBJ1-1, with 11 bases that match TRBD1. Trimming removed 3 bases from V and 5 bases from J; junction bases left unmatched: 5. CDR3 length: 15 residues. CDR1 SEHNR and CDR2 FQNEAQ come from the germline V gene (reference sequence). This chain's CDR3 is CASSLPGTGGTEAFF. The DNA of the CDR3 is TGTGCCAGCAGCTTGCCCGGGACAGGGGGAACTGAAGCTTTCTTT.

The chain recombines TRBV7-9 with TRBJ2-7, with 7 nucleotides matching TRBD2. Trimming cost V 4 bases and J 6 bases; bases outside gene matches: 15. The germline V gene has CDR1 SEHNR and CDR2 FQNEAQ (reference sequence). There are 16 residues in the CDR3. The CDR3 sequence is CASSSPAVERGLEQYF. CDR3 in DNA: TGTGCCAGCAGCTCCCCCGCTGTAGAGCGGGGCCTCGAGCAGTACTTC.

The chain uses TRBV7-2 and TRBJ2-5; 8 nucleotides agree with TRBD2. Germline V gives CDR1 SGHTA, CDR2 FQGNSA. The J segment lost 3 bases and the V segment lost 3 bases, leaving 6 bases of the junction unmatched. The length of the CDR3 is 15 residues. CDR3 coding DNA: TGTGCCAGCAGCTTCGGGGGGGGCGAAAAAGAGACCCAGTACTTC. Translated: CASSFGGGEKETQYF.

The chain joins TRBV27 to TRBJ2-6; D is uncertain. Looked up from germline, CDR1 is MNHEY and CDR2 is SMNVEV (reference sequence). Trimming shortened V by 4 bases and J by 0 bases, and 19 bases separated the two germline ends. This CDR3 comprises 19 residues. The CDR3 is CASSSVFVLVTSGANVLTF. Here the CDR3 DNA reads TGTGCCAGCAGTTCGGTGTTCGTATTAGTCACCTCTGGGGCCAACGTCCTGACTTTC.

The rearrangement links TRBV5-1 to TRBJ2-5; 11 positions agree with TRBD2. Germline V gene data show CDR1 as SGHRS and CDR2 as YFSETQ. The CDR3 consists of 15 residues. The junction had 3 bases not matched to a gene; V was cut back by 0 bases and J by 5 bases. The CDR3 coding sequence is TGCGCCAGCAGCTTGGAGGCTAGCGGGGGGGAGACCCAGTACTTC. It yields the protein CASSLEASGGETQYF.

This clone was found a few times. The CDR3 sequence is CSASLGLRGGTEAFF. DNA for the CDR3: TGCAGTGCTAGTCTCGGACTCCGGGGAGGCACTGAAGCTTTCTTT. The gene calls are TRBV20-1 and TRBJ1-1; D is undetermined. Germline V gene sequence: CDR1 DFQATT, CDR2 SNEGSKA (reference sequence). Trimming took off 3 bases at V and 4 bases at J, with 18 bases between the two ends. The CDR3 consists of 15 residues.

The genes are TRBV4-2 and TRBJ2-7, with TRBD1 as a possible D gene (6 bases). V was pared by 1 base and J by 1 base, with 8 bases between. The CDR3 runs 14 residues. CDR1 LGHNA and CDR2 YNFKEQ come from the germline V gene. The CDR3 region has the DNA TGTGCCAGCAGCCAAGCGGGACAATCCTACGAGCAGTACTTC. This sequence encodes CASSQAGQSYEQYF.

The chain carries TRBV4-1 and TRBJ2-3, with 7 bases identical to TRBD2. CDR3 size: 14 residues. The V and J ends lost 2 bases and 6 bases, in that order; junction bases with no gene match: 5. Germline CDR1 and CDR2: MGHRA and YSYEKL. CDR3 DNA: TGCGCCAGCAGCCAATCAACCGGGGGGGATACGCAGTATTTT. Its protein is CASSQSTGGDTQYF.

The genes are TRBV6-5 and TRBJ2-7; D unresolved. With 2 bases removed from V and 3 bases from J, the gap between germline ends came to 11 bases. CDR1 and CDR2 (germline): MNHEY, SVGAGI. The CDR3 has 14 amino acids. CDR3 amino acids: CASSYKRGFYEQYF. CDR3 in DNA: TGTGCCAGCAGTTACAAGCGTGGCTTCTACGAGCAGTACTTC.

The rearrangement uses TRBV4-1 and TRBJ2-1; maybe TRBD1 (7 bases). V shed 0 bases and J shed 0 bases, with 15 bases lying between them. CDR3 length: 18 amino acids. Germline V gene sequence: CDR1 MGHRA, CDR2 YSYEKL. CDR3 sequence: CASSQDLQGTFSYNEQFF. The CDR3 region has the DNA TGCGCCAGCAGCCAAGATTTACAGGGGACTTTCTCCTACAATGAGCAGTTCTTC.

The chain carries TRBV5-4 and TRBJ2-1; possible D gene TRBD2, 6 bases. Germline V gene sequence: CDR1 SGHNT, CDR2 YYREEE (reference sequence). Trimming stripped 0 bases from V and 8 bases from J, with 9 bases between. The CDR3 has 13 amino acids. The chain's CDR3 is CASSLARGHEQFF. The CDR3 DNA reads as TGTGCCAGCAGCTTGGCGCGGGGTCATGAGCAGTTCTTC.

The chain has TRBV10-3 and TRBJ2-6; no reliable D call. The germline V gene encodes CDR1 ENHRY and CDR2 SYGVKD. V gave up 0 bases and J gave up 0 bases, with 9 bases separating them. This CDR3 comprises 17 residues. Here the CDR3 DNA reads TGTGCCATCAGTGAGTCCGACAACCCCTCTGGGGCCAACGTCCTGACTTTC. The encoded protein is CAISESDNPSGANVLTF.